One sample yielded the 21 T cell receptor beta chains listed below, sequenced in a study of T cells in localized non-small cell lung cancer. TCRdb keeps only in-frame clones here, not all; method: immunoSEQ multiplex PCR. The sample has under 4,000 clones, approximately 54% seen once. The sequencing here drew on lymph node tissue, taken before any cancer treatment. The receptor source for this set is a woman aged 18 to 55 with stage I lung adenocarcinoma.

This chain joins TRBV1 and TRBJ1-4. TRBV1 has pseudogene status. The CDR3 has 15 residues. This CDR3 is CASSQVRLVLEKLFF. CDR3 nucleotide sequence: TGCGCCAGCAGCCAAGTAAGGCTCGTACTTGAAAAACTGTTTTTT.

The gene calls are TRBV28 and TRBJ2-7; 7 bases agree with TRBD1. This CDR3 comprises 17 residues. Unmatched junction bases numbered 18, after V lost 7 bases and J lost 3 bases. CDR1 and CDR2 from the germline V gene are MDHEN and SYDVKM. The CDR3, as DNA: TGTGCCAGCACACTCAATTCCCATTCGACAGGGTTCTACGAGCAGTACTTC. Translated, it gives CASTLNSHSTGFYEQYF.

The rearrangement uses TRBV14 and TRBJ1-1; 11 bases map to TRBD1. Germline trimming cut 8 bases from V and 5 bases from J; bases unmatched to any gene: 7. The CDR3 has 14 amino acids. CDR1 SGHDN and CDR2 FVKESK come from the germline V gene. CDR3 bases: TGTGCCAGCCGTCTGGGGACAGGGGGGACTGAAGCTTTCTTT. This translates into CASRLGTGGTEAFF.

The chain joins TRBV6-7 to TRBJ1-3, with 8 nucleotides matching TRBD1. TRBV6-7 is an ORF, with its function uncertain. The J segment lost 0 bases and the V segment lost 2 bases, leaving 6 bases of the junction unmatched. The CDR3 has 17 residues. The DNA for the CDR3 is TGTGCCAGCAGTTACGCGACAGGGGTATTCTCTGGAAACACCATATATTTT. Translating gives CASSYATGVFSGNTIYF.

This clone was observed a handful of times. The V call is TRBV7-5, the J call TRBJ1-3. TRBV7-5 is a pseudogene. The CDR3 is made up of 16 amino acids. CDR3 DNA sequence: TGTGCCAGCAGCTTAGATACCGGGGGAGCTGGAAACACCATATATTTT. As protein: CASSLDTGGAGNTIYF.

The chain uses TRBV15 and TRBJ2-3; 8 bases fit TRBD1. Germline V CDR1 and CDR2: LNHNV, YYDKDF (reference sequence). The CDR3 length is 15 residues. The J segment lost 4 bases and the V segment lost 1 base, leaving 4 bases of the junction unmatched. CDR3 sequence: CATSRGQGQSDTQYF. The CDR3 nucleotides read TGTGCCACCAGCAGAGGACAGGGGCAGTCAGATACGCAGTATTTT.

The V and J genes are TRBV11-3 and TRBJ2-1, with D perhaps TRBD1 (5 bases). V lost 5 bases, J lost 5 bases, and 16 bases lay in between. Germline V CDR1 and CDR2: SGHNT, YENEEA. CDR3 length equals 15 residues. Here the CDR3 DNA reads TGTGCCAGCAGCCCCGGACACTGGCTAGACAATGAGCAGTTCTTC. Residues: CASSPGHWLDNEQFF.

This clone rates as medium-sized. The chain links TRBV2 to TRBJ2-1; 8 bases are shared with TRBD2. CDR1 is SNHLY, CDR2 FYNNEI, per germline. V gave up 10 bases and J gave up 5 bases; unmatched junction bases: 13. The CDR3 spans 15 residues. Here the CDR3 reads CATLESGSEHNEQFF. The CDR3 region has the DNA TGTGCCACTCTAGAGAGCGGGAGTGAACACAATGAGCAGTTCTTC.

This clone appeared a few times. The chain recombines TRBV6-8 with TRBJ2-1, with 14 bases identical to TRBD2. CDR1 and CDR2 from the germline V gene are MNHGY and SAAAGT. The CDR3 has 17 residues. V shed 5 bases, J shed 5 bases, and the junction held 8 bases outside the gene matches. As DNA, the CDR3 is TGTGCCAGCAGTCCCATCGGGACTAGCGGGAGAAACAATGAGCAGTTCTTC. Encoded protein: CASSPIGTSGRNNEQFF.

This clone has just a few counts. The J gene is TRBJ2-4, the V gene TRBV6-8; possibly TRBD1 or TRBD2 for D (5 bases each). Trimming shortened V by 5 bases and J by 0 bases, and 8 bases separated the two germline ends. Germline V gives CDR1 MNHGY, CDR2 SAAAGT. CDR3 length: 14 amino acids. CDR3 in amino acids: CASSPGTAKNIQYF. The CDR3 DNA is TGTGCCAGCAGTCCCGGGACAGCCAAAAACATTCAGTACTTC.

The J gene is TRBJ2-1, the V gene TRBV11-3; 7 positions match TRBD1. The CDR3 runs to 17 residues. After removal of 5 bases from V and 9 bases from J, the junction contained 19 bases not matched to a gene. Germline CDR1 reads SGHNT; CDR2 reads YENEEA. CDR3: CASSAGQAWGRDGEQFF. The CDR3 DNA sequence: TGTGCCAGCAGCGCCGGACAGGCCTGGGGACGGGACGGTGAGCAGTTCTTC. Variable domain in full (rest from reference TRBV11-3 and TRBJ2-1): EAGVVQSPRYKIIEKKQPVAFWCNPISGHNTLYWYLQNLGQGPELLIRYENEEAVDDSQLPKDRFSAERLKGVDSTLKIQPAELGDSAVYLCASSAGQAWGRDGEQFFGPGTRLTVL.

V usage is TRBV10-2 and J usage is TRBJ2-1, with 10 bases fitting TRBD1. The germline V gene encodes CDR1 WSHSY and CDR2 SAAADI. Losses at the gene ends were 6 bases for V and 7 bases for J; bases not matched to a gene: 6. The CDR3 sequence is 14 residues long. CDR3 in DNA: TGCGCCAGCAGGACAGGGGGCGCATTAAATGAGCAGTTCTTC. It yields the protein CASRTGGALNEQFF.

This chain joins TRBV10-2 and TRBJ2-5; TRBD2 is a possible D gene (5 bases). The germline V gene has CDR1 WSHSY and CDR2 SAAADI. This CDR3 spans 12 amino acids. Trimming left V 9 bases short and J 4 bases short, with 12 bases between. The CDR3 region is CASMGRGETQYF. The DNA of the CDR3 is TGCGCCAGTATGGGGAGAGGAGAGACCCAGTACTTC.

The rearrangement uses TRBV14 and TRBJ2-7; D uncertain. The CDR3 is 15 residues long. Germline V gene lookup returns CDR1 SGHDN and CDR2 FVKESK. V was pared by 1 base and J by 8 bases, with 18 bases between. The CDR3: CASSQVENRKGKQYF. The CDR3 DNA sequence: TGTGCCAGCAGCCAAGTAGAAAACAGAAAGGGCAAGCAGTACTTC.

V and J are TRBV11-3 and TRBJ2-2, with D perhaps given as TRBD1 or TRBD2 (5 bases each). Per the germline V gene, CDR1 is SGHNT and CDR2 is YENEEA. Between the trimmed V and J ends, which lost 3 bases and 6 bases, there was a span of 17 bases. The CDR3 extends over 16 amino acids. The CDR3 sequence: CASSLHPGPIAGELFF. In DNA form, the CDR3 reads TGTGCCAGCAGCTTGCACCCGGGACCCATCGCCGGGGAGCTGTTTTTT.

The CDR3 sequence is CAWLPPPSSTDTQYF. CDR3 nucleotides: TGTGCCTGGCTTCCCCCTCCTTCTAGCACAGATACGCAGTATTTT. The J gene is TRBJ2-3, the V gene TRBV30; D ambiguous. V dropped 5 bases and J dropped 0 bases, with 15 bases sitting between them. The germline CDR1 and CDR2 sequences are GTSNPN and SVGIG (reference sequence). This CDR3 contains 15 residues.

This clone appeared a few times. This chain links TRBV11-1 with TRBJ2-5, with a possible D match to TRBD1 (7 bases). Germline assignment: CDR1 SGHAT and CDR2 FQDESV (reference sequence). The CDR3 runs to 15 residues. V was shortened by 5 bases and J by 4 bases, with 17 bases between the two germline ends. The CDR3 spells CASSPGGQGLETQYF. The CDR3 DNA is TGTGCCAGCAGCCCAGGGGGGCAGGGATTAGAGACCCAGTACTTC.

This clone was seen a few times. The V and J genes are TRBV30 and TRBJ1-1; no clear D gene. The CDR3 is 16 amino acids. The germline V gene encodes CDR1 GTSNPN and CDR2 SVGIG (reference sequence). V dropped 3 bases and J dropped 4 bases, with 21 bases sitting between them. The CDR3: CAWRGGLSRVGTEAFF. CDR3 sequence (DNA): TGTGCCTGGAGGGGTGGACTCTCTAGAGTGGGCACTGAAGCTTTCTTT.

This sequence joins TRBV28 and TRBJ1-4; a possible D gene is TRBD1 (5 bases). Germline assignment: CDR1 MDHEN and CDR2 SYDVKM. Between the trimmed V and J ends, which lost 7 bases and 6 bases, there was a span of 15 bases. CDR3 length: 14 amino acids. The CDR3 DNA sequence: TGTGCCAGCACTCCGGGGGGGAACTATGAAAAACTGTTTTTT. Translated, it gives CASTPGGNYEKLFF.

The chain couples TRBV6-8 to TRBJ2-7; 7 bases match TRBD1. The CDR3 loop spans 15 amino acids. Germline lookup yields CDR1 MNHGY and CDR2 SAAAGT. V was pared by 4 bases and J by 0 bases, with 6 bases of the junction left unmatched. The CDR3 DNA sequence: TGTGCCAGCAGTTTGCACAGGGGTAGCTCCTACGAGCAGTACTTC. As protein: CASSLHRGSSYEQYF.

V and J are TRBV30 and TRBJ1-1, with D possibly being TRBD1 (5 bases). This CDR3 spans 14 amino acids. V dropped 3 bases and J dropped 6 bases, with 17 bases sitting between them. CDR1 and CDR2 (germline): GTSNPN, SVGIG (reference sequence). The CDR3 here is CAWRNNGGTAEAFF. The CDR3 DNA follows: TGTGCCTGGAGAAATAACGGGGGGACCGCTGAAGCTTTCTTT.